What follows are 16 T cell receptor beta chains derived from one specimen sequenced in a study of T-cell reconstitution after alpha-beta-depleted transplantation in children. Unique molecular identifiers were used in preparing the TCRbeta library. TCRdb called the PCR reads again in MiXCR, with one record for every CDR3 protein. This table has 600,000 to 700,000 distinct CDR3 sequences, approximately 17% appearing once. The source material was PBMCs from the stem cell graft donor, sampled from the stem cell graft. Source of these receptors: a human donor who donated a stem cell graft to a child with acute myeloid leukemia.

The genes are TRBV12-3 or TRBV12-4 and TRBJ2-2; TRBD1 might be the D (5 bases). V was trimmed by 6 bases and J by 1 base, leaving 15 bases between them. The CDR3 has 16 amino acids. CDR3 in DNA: TGTGCCAGCAGCTCCACCAATCAGGGGAACACCGGGGAGCTGTTTTTT. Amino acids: CASSSTNQGNTGELFF.

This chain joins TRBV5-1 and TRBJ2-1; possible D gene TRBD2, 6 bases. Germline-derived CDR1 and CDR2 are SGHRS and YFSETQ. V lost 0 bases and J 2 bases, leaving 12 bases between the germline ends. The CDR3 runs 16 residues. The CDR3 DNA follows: TGCGCCAGCAGCTTGGCTGGCGCGGGGACCTACAATGAGCAGTTCTTC. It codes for CASSLAGAGTYNEQFF.

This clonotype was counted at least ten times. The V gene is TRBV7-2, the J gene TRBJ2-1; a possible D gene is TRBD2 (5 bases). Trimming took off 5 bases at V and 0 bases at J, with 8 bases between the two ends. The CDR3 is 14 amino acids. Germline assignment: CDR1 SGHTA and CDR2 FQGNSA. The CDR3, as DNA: TGTGCCAGCAGCCGGGGTGGCTCCTACAATGAGCAGTTCTTC. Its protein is CASSRGGSYNEQFF.

CDR3 sequence reads: CASSLTGLSSYEQYF. The CDR3 nucleotides read TGTGCCAGCAGTTTGACAGGGCTCAGCTCCTACGAGCAGTACTTC. The chain is built from TRBV28 and TRBJ2-7; 7 bases align to TRBD1. V was pared by 3 bases and J by 0 bases, with 5 bases of the junction left unmatched. The CDR3 loop spans 15 amino acids. The germline gives CDR1 MDHEN, CDR2 SYDVKM.

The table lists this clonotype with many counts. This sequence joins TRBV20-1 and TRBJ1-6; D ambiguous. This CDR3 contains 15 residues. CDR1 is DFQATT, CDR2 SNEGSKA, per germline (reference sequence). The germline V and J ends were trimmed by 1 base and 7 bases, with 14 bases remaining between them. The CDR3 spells CSARGWEGGNSPLHF. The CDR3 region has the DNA TGCAGTGCTAGAGGATGGGAGGGTGGAAATTCACCCCTCCACTTT.

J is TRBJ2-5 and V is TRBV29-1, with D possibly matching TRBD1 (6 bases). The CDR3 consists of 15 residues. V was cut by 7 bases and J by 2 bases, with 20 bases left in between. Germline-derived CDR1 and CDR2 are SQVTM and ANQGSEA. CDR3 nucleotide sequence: TGCAGCGCTGTGGCCCGACAGGTTATTCAAGAGACCCAGTACTTC. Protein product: CSAVARQVIQETQYF.

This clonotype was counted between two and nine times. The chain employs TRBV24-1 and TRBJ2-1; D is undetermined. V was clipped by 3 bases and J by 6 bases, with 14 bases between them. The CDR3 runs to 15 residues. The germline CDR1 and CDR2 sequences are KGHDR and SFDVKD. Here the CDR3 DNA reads TGTGCCACCAGTGATGGACCCTCCAGGCGCAATGAGCAGTTCTTC. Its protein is CATSDGPSRRNEQFF.

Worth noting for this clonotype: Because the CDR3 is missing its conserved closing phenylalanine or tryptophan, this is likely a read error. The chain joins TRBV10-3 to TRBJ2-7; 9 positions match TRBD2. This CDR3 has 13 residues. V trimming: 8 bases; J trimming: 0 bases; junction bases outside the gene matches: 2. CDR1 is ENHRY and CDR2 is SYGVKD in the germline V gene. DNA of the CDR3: TGTGCCATCCAGCGGGGGGCCTCCTACGAGCAGTACATC. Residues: CAIQRGASYEQYI.

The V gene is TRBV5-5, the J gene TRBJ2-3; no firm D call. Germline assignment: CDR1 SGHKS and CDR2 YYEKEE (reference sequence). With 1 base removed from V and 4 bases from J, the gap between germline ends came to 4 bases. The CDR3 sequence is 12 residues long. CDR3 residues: CASSLPADTQYF. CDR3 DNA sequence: TGTGCCAGCAGCTTGCCGGCAGATACGCAGTATTTT. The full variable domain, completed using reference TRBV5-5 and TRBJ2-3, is DAGVTQSPTHLIKTRGQQVTLRCSPISGHKSVSWYQQVLGQGPQFIFQYYEKEERGRGNFPDRFSARQFPNYSSELNVNALLLGDSALYLCASSLPADTQYFGPGTRLTVL.

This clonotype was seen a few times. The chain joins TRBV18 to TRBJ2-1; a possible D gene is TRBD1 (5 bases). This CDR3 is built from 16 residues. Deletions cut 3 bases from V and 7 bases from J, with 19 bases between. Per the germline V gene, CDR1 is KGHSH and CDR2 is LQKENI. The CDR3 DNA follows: TGTGCCAGCTCACCCCAGATTGGTCAGGGCGGTAATGAGCAGTTCTTC. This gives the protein CASSPQIGQGGNEQFF. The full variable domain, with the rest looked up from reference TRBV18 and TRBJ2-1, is NAGVMQNPRHLVRRRGQEARLRCSPMKGHSHVYWYRQLPEEGLKFMVYLQKENIIDESGMPKERFSAEFPKEGPSILRIQQVVRGDSAAYFCASSPQIGQGGNEQFFGPGTRLTVL.

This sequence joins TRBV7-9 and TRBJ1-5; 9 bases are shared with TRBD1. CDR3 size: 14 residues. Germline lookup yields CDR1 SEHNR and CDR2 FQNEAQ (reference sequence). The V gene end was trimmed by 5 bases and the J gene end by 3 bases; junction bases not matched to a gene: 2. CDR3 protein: CASSRTGDNQPQHF. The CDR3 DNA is TGTGCCAGCAGCCGGACAGGGGACAATCAGCCCCAGCATTTT.

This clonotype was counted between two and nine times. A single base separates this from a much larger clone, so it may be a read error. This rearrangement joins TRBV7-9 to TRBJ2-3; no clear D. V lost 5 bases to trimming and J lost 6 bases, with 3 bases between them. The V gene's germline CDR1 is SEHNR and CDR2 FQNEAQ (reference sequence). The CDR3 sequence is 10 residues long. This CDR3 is CASSGDTQYF. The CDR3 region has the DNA TGTGCCAGCAGCGGCGATACGCAGTATTTT.

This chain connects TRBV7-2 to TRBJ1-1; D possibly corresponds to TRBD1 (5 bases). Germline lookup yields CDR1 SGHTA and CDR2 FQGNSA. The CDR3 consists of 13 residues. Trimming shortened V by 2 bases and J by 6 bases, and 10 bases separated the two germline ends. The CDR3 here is CASSLKGQPEAFF. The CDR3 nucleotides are TGTGCCAGCAGCTTAAAGGGGCAACCTGAAGCTTTCTTT.

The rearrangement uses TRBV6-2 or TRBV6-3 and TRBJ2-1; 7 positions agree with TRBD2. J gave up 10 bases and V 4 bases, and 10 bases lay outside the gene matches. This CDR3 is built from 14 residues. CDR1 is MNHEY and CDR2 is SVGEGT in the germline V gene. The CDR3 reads CASSWGQERGEQFF. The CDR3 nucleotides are TGTGCCAGCAGTTGGGGCCAAGAGCGGGGAGAGCAGTTCTTC.

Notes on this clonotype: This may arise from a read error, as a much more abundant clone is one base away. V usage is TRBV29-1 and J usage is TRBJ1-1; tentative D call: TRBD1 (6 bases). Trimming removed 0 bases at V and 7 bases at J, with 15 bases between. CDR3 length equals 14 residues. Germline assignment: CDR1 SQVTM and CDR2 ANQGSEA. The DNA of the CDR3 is TGCAGCGTTGAAGAGGGGGGGGGCCTCGGTGAAGCTTTCTTT. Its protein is CSVEEGGGLGEAFF.

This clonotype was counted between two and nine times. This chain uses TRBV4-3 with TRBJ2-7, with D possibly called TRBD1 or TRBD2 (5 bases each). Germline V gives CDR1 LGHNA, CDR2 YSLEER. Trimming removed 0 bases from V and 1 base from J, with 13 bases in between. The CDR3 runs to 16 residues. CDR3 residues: CASSQDFRGPSYEQYF. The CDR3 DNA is TGCGCCAGCAGCCAAGATTTTCGGGGACCGTCCTACGAGCAGTACTTC.